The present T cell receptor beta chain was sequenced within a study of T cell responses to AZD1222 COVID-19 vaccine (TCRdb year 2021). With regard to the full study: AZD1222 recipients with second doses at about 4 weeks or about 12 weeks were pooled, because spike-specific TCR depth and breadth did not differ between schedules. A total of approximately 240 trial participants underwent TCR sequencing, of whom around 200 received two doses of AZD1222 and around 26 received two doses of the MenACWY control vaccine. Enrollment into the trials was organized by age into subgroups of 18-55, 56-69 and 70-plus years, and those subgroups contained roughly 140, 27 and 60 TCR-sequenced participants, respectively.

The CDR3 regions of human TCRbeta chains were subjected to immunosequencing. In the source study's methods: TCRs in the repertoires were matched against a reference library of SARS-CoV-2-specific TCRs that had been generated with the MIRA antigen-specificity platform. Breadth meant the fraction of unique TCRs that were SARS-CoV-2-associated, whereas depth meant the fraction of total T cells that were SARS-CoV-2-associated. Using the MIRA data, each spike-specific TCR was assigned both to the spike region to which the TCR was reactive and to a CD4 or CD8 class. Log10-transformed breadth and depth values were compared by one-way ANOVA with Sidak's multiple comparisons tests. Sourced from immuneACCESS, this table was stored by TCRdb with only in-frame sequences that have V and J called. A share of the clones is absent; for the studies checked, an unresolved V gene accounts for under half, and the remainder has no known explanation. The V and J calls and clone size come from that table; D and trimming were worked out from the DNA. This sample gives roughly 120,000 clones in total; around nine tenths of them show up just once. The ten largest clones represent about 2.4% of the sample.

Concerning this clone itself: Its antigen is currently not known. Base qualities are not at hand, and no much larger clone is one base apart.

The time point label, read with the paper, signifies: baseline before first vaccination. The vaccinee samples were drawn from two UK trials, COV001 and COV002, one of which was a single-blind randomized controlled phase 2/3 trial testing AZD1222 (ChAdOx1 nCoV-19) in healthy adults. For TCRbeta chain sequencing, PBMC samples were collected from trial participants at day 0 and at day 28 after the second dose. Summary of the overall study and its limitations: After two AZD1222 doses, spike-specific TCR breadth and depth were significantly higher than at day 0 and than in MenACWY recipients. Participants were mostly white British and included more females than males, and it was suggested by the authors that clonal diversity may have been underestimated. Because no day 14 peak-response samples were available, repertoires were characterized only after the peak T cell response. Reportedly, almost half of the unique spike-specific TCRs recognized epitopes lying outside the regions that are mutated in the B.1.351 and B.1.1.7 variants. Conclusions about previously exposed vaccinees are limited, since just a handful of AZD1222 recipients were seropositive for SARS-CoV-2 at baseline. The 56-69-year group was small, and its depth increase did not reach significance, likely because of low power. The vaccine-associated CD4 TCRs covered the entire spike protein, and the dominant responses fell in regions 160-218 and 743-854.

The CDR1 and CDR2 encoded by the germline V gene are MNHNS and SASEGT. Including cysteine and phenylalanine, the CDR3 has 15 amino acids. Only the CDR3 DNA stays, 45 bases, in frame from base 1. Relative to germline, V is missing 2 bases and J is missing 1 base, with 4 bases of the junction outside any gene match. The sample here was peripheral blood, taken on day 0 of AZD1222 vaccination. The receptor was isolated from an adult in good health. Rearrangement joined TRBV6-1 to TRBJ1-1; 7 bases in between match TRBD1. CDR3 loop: CASSEWTGANTEAFF. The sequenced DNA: TGTGCCAGCAGTGAATGGACAGGTGCGAACACTGAAGCTTTCTTT.